One sample yielded the 18 T cell receptor beta chains listed below, sequenced in a study of T cell responses to AZD1222 COVID-19 vaccine. TCRdb's table, derived via immunoSEQ multiplex PCR, lists solely in-frame clones and lacks some. Of fewer than 150,000 clones in the sample, around 93% were seen once. The sample was peripheral blood, taken on day 0 of AZD1222 vaccination. The source of these receptors is an adult in good health.

The rearrangement uses TRBV7-8 and TRBJ2-7; 10 nucleotides align to TRBD2. The J segment lost 5 bases and the V segment lost 2 bases, leaving 15 bases of the junction unmatched. Germline-derived CDR1 and CDR2 are SGHVS and FQNEAQ. This CDR3 comprises 18 residues. The CDR3 sequence is CASSLLASGGLGNHEQYF. The CDR3 DNA follows: TGTGCCAGCAGCTTATTAGCTAGCGGGGGTTTGGGAAACCACGAGCAGTACTTC.

This chain's CDR3 is CATLGSLAGVSDTQYF. The CDR3 coding sequence is TGTGCCACCCTAGGTAGTCTAGCGGGAGTATCAGATACGCAGTATTTT. The V gene is TRBV15, the J gene TRBJ2-3; the match to TRBD2 covers 10 bases. This CDR3 contains 16 residues. Per the germline V gene, CDR1 is LNHNV and CDR2 is YYDKDF (reference sequence). V was pared by 8 bases and J by 4 bases, with 12 bases of the junction left unmatched.

This chain links TRBV6-5 with TRBJ1-2, with TRBD1 identical over 7 bases. Germline-derived CDR1 and CDR2 are MNHEY and SVGAGI. Trimming took 6 bases from V and 3 from J; bases not matched to a gene: 10. CDR3 size: 15 residues. The DNA for the CDR3 is TGTGCCAGCAGGCCGGACAGGCTGAGTGACTATGGCTACACCTTC. Its translation: CASRPDRLSDYGYTF.

Only one count was recorded for this clone. This chain links TRBV9 with TRBJ2-1, with D hard to call. The CDR3 length is 13 residues. With 3 bases removed from V and 2 bases from J, the gap between germline ends came to 6 bases. From germline, CDR1 is SGDLS and CDR2 YYNGEE. This CDR3 reads CASSASPYNEQFF. CDR3 in DNA: TGTGCCAGCAGCGCGTCCCCCTACAATGAGCAGTTCTTC.

This chain links TRBV15 with TRBJ2-7, with 10 bases fitting TRBD2. The CDR3 is 16 residues long. Germline V gene data show CDR1 as LNHNV and CDR2 as YYDKDF (reference sequence). The trim removed 0 bases at V and 7 bases at J, leaving 9 bases unmatched. The CDR3 DNA is TGTGCCACCAGCAGAGATCTCAGCGGGGGGGCCGAGGAGCAGTACTTC. Translation gives CATSRDLSGGAEEQYF.

This clone was seen a handful of times. This rearrangement joins TRBV7-3 to TRBJ1-1, with D unclear. V lost 10 bases and J lost 10, with 10 bases in between. The length of the CDR3 is 9 residues. Germline CDR1 reads SGHTA; CDR2 reads FQGTGA. CDR3 bases: TGTGCCACTTCCTTGAGAGCTTTCTTT. It codes for CATSLRAFF.

This chain uses TRBV12-3 or TRBV12-4 with TRBJ2-7; D is uncertain. The CDR3 loop spans 11 amino acids. Trimming removed 8 bases from V and 6 bases from J, with 11 bases in between. This chain's CDR3 is CASGLLGEQYF. Here the CDR3 DNA reads TGTGCCAGCGGCCTATTGGGCGAGCAGTACTTC.

This clone appeared once. The CDR3 reads CASSYQTGTVRVTEAFF. CDR3 nucleotides: TGTGCCAGCAGCTACCAGACAGGGACGGTGAGGGTTACTGAAGCTTTCTTT. The chain joins TRBV5-6 to TRBJ1-1, with 7 bases identical to TRBD1. This CDR3 contains 17 residues. Germline V lookup: CDR1 SGHDT, CDR2 YYEEEE. J was trimmed by 5 bases and V by 3 bases; bases with no gene match: 16.

The CDR3 DNA reads TGTGCCATCAGTGAGTCGAGAGTCCGGGGGCGCAAGGAGACCCAGTACTTC. This gives the protein CAISESRVRGRKETQYF. V and J are TRBV10-3 and TRBJ2-5, with D possibly called TRBD1 or TRBD2 (6 bases each). The germline V and J ends were trimmed by 0 bases and 5 bases, with 19 bases remaining between them. Germline V lookup: CDR1 ENHRY, CDR2 SYGVKD. The CDR3 is 17 amino acids.

This clone was seen a few times. CDR3 in amino acids: CASSQSVTGPGYNEQFF. As DNA, the CDR3 is TGCGCCAGCAGTCAATCCGTGACAGGGCCCGGCTACAATGAGCAGTTCTTC. The gene calls are TRBV23-1 and TRBJ2-1; 7 positions agree with TRBD1. Being an ORF, TRBV23-1 has a function that is uncertain. V lost 0 bases, J lost 3 bases, and 8 bases stayed unmatched. There are 17 residues in the CDR3.

The rearrangement uses TRBV11-2 and TRBJ2-3, with 9 bases identical to TRBD2. This CDR3 has 16 amino acids. With V trimmed by 4 bases and J by 5 bases, 10 bases remained unmatched. The germline gives CDR1 SGHAT, CDR2 FQNNGV. The CDR3 DNA sequence: TGTGCCAGCAGCTATATTAGCGGGAGATGGGAAGATACGCAGTATTTT. This gives the protein CASSYISGRWEDTQYF.

The chain couples TRBV6-2 or TRBV6-3 to TRBJ1-2; no clear D. CDR1 and CDR2 from the germline V gene are MNHEY and SVGEGT. Trimming stripped 3 bases from V and 3 bases from J, with 5 bases between. The CDR3 consists of 12 residues. CDR3 in DNA: TGTGCCAGCAGTTATTACGACTATGGCTACACCTTC. It specifies CASSYYDYGYTF.

The sample holds one count of this clone. This rearrangement joins TRBV19 to TRBJ1-2; 9 nucleotides match TRBD1. The junction had 5 bases not matched to a gene; V was cut back by 1 base and J by 8 bases. This CDR3 contains 14 residues. Germline CDR1 is LNHDA and CDR2 is SQIVND (reference sequence). CDR3 coding DNA: TGTGCCAGTAGTATAGGAAGGACAGGGGTCGGCTACACCTTC. It codes for CASSIGRTGVGYTF.

The CDR3 loop is CASSVTGTFEQYF. As DNA, the CDR3 is TGTGCCAGCAGCGTGACAGGGACTTTTGAGCAGTACTTC. The chain uses TRBV7-2 and TRBJ2-7; possible D gene TRBD1, 7 bases. Germline V gene sequence: CDR1 SGHTA, CDR2 FQGNSA. V was pared by 5 bases and J by 7 bases, with 15 bases between. CDR3 length: 13 amino acids.

This chain connects TRBV10-3 to TRBJ2-1; 10 nucleotides line up with TRBD2. CDR3 size: 14 residues. The germline V gene encodes CDR1 ENHRY and CDR2 SYGVKD. Trimming cost V 5 bases and J 3 bases; bases outside gene matches: 1. This CDR3 is CAISLAGGYNEQFF. Written as DNA, the CDR3 is TGTGCCATCAGTTTAGCGGGGGGCTACAATGAGCAGTTCTTC.

This clone was seen only a few times. This chain uses TRBV11-2 with TRBJ1-1; 8 positions match TRBD1. V lost 1 base and J lost 2; bases outside the gene matches: 9. The CDR3 has 17 residues. Germline lookup yields CDR1 SGHAT and CDR2 FQNNGV. The CDR3 DNA reads TGTGCCAGCAGCTTAGGACGCAGGGGGCATGGAAACACTGAAGCTTTCTTT. Protein sequence: CASSLGRRGHGNTEAFF.

V usage is TRBV7-9 and J usage is TRBJ1-2; the D gene is possibly TRBD1 (5 bases). This CDR3 spans 15 amino acids. Per germline, CDR1 SEHNR and CDR2 FQNEAQ (reference sequence). V dropped 2 bases and J dropped 0 bases, with 10 bases sitting between them. This CDR3 is CASSLFDSTNYGYTF. CDR3 nucleotide sequence: TGTGCCAGCAGCTTATTTGACAGCACTAACTATGGCTACACCTTC.

The chain employs TRBV2 and TRBJ1-2; TRBD1 is a possible D gene (6 bases). V was shortened by 7 bases and J by 8 bases, with 23 bases between the two germline ends. This CDR3 has 15 amino acids. Germline CDR1 SNHLY, CDR2 FYNNEI. CDR3 loop: CASTEGIRGLLGYTF. The CDR3 DNA reads as TGTGCCAGCACCGAGGGGATTCGGGGGCTTCTCGGCTACACCTTC.